These T cell receptor beta chains were read from a single sample in a study of control samples from healthy donors and cancer patients. Method: immunoSEQ multiplex PCR; TCRdb's copy keeps in-frame clones and lacks some. In the table there are over 150,000 clones, roughly 92% of which are singletons. Sequenced sample: blood. The receptors stem from a young woman in good health. Each CDR3 is given with its conserved first and last residue. Fields, in order: D gene, V gene, J gene, clone size, CDR3 DNA, CDR3 protein. A D gene is named only where the DNA matches it firmly. A row's size may be missing; if present it is once, few, many or a size class.

d_call: .; v_call: TRBV10-3; j_call: TRBJ1-5; clone_size: .; cdr3_nt: TGTGCCACCCGGGACAGCAATCAGCCCCAGCATTTT; cdr3_aa: CATRDSNQPQHF
d_call: .; v_call: TRBV5-6; j_call: TRBJ2-3; clone_size: .; cdr3_nt: TGTGCCAGCAGCTTCGGCCTTAGCACAGATACGCAGTATTTT; cdr3_aa: CASSFGLSTDTQYF
d_call: .; v_call: TRBV7-7; j_call: TRBJ2-3; clone_size: .; cdr3_nt: TGTGCTAGCAGCATAGGCCGAGGGAGAGCGCAGTATTTT; cdr3_aa: CASSIGRGRAQYF
d_call: TRBD1; v_call: TRBV18; j_call: TRBJ1-5; clone_size: .; cdr3_nt: TGTGCCAGCTCACCCGGGACAGGGAGGGGTCAGCCCCAGCATTTT; cdr3_aa: CASSPGTGRGQPQHF
d_call: .; v_call: TRBV24-1; j_call: TRBJ2-2; clone_size: .; cdr3_nt: TGTGCCACCAGTGATTTCGAGACGGCGAACACCGGGGAGCTGTTTTTT; cdr3_aa: CATSDFETANTGELFF
d_call: .; v_call: TRBV6-5; j_call: TRBJ2-7; clone_size: .; cdr3_nt: TGTGCCAGCAGTTCGGGACGGACAACCTACGAGCAGTACTTC; cdr3_aa: CASSSGRTTYEQYF
d_call: .; v_call: TRBV27; j_call: TRBJ1-4; clone_size: .; cdr3_nt: TGTGCCAGCAGATTAGGGGGGGCAACTAATGAAAAACTGTTTTTT; cdr3_aa: CASRLGGATNEKLFF
d_call: TRBD1; v_call: TRBV5-6; j_call: TRBJ1-6; clone_size: .; cdr3_nt: TGTGCCAGCAGCTTGGCATTAGGAGGGACAGTTCTTTCACCCCTCCACTTT; cdr3_aa: CASSLALGGTVLSPLHF
d_call: .; v_call: TRBV7-2; j_call: TRBJ2-7; clone_size: .; cdr3_nt: TGTGCCAGCAGCTTATCGACGGACGTGTACGAGCAGTACTTC; cdr3_aa: CASSLSTDVYEQYF
d_call: TRBD1; v_call: TRBV15; j_call: TRBJ2-1; clone_size: .; cdr3_nt: TGTGCCACCAGCAGTGTCCCCGGGACAGGGGCCTACAATGAGCAGTTCTTC; cdr3_aa: CATSSVPGTGAYNEQFF
d_call: .; v_call: TRBV27; j_call: TRBJ2-7; clone_size: .; cdr3_nt: TGTGCCAGCAGTCGCCATGGGTCCTCCTACGAGCAGTACTTC; cdr3_aa: CASSRHGSSYEQYF
d_call: .; v_call: TRBV6-5; j_call: TRBJ1-3; clone_size: .; cdr3_nt: TGTGCCAGCAGTATTGCAGGGGCCCCAGGAAACACCATATATTTT; cdr3_aa: CASSIAGAPGNTIYF
d_call: .; v_call: TRBV5-8; j_call: TRBJ2-1; clone_size: .; cdr3_nt: TGTGCCAGCAGCTGGACGAGCGTTGGGGCGGGGTACAATGAGCAGTTCTTC; cdr3_aa: CASSWTSVGAGYNEQFF
d_call: .; v_call: TRBV30; j_call: TRBJ1-1; clone_size: .; cdr3_nt: TGTGCCTGGGTTGGTGAAGCTTTCTTT; cdr3_aa: CAWVGEAFF
d_call: TRBD1; v_call: TRBV5-1; j_call: TRBJ1-1; clone_size: .; cdr3_nt: TGCGCCAGCAGCACCCCGGGACAGGGGTCCTCTGAAGCTTTCTTT; cdr3_aa: CASSTPGQGSSEAFF
d_call: .; v_call: TRBV7-2; j_call: TRBJ1-3; clone_size: .; cdr3_nt: TGTGCCAGCAGCTTAGAAGGGGGGGGAGGAAACACCATATATTTT; cdr3_aa: CASSLEGGGGNTIYF
d_call: .; v_call: TRBV6-2/TRBV6-3; j_call: TRBJ1-4; clone_size: once; cdr3_nt: TGTGCCAGCAGCCCCGGATCGGCAACAACTAATGAAAAACTGTTTTTT; cdr3_aa: CASSPGSATTNEKLFF
d_call: .; v_call: TRBV27; j_call: TRBJ2-2; clone_size: .; cdr3_nt: TGTGCCAGCAGTGACGGTCCCCGCACCGGGGAGCTGTTTTTT; cdr3_aa: CASSDGPRTGELFF
d_call: TRBD1; v_call: TRBV11-2; j_call: TRBJ1-2; clone_size: .; cdr3_nt: TGTGCCAGCAGCTCGACTCAGGGGGCTGGAGGCTACACCTTC; cdr3_aa: CASSSTQGAGGYTF
d_call: .; v_call: TRBV12-3/TRBV12-4; j_call: TRBJ1-5; clone_size: .; cdr3_nt: TGTGCCAGCAGCCCCGCAGGCAATCAGCCCCAGCATTTT; cdr3_aa: CASSPAGNQPQHF
d_call: .; v_call: TRBV6-2/TRBV6-3; j_call: TRBJ1-2; clone_size: .; cdr3_nt: TGTGCCAGCAGTTACTCGAGAATTGTTGGTACGGAGGGATTC; cdr3_aa: CASSYSRIVGTEGF
d_call: TRBD1; v_call: TRBV15; j_call: TRBJ1-5; clone_size: few; cdr3_nt: TGTGCCACCAGAGAGGGACAGGGGCCCAACAATCAGCCCCAGCATTTT; cdr3_aa: CATREGQGPNNQPQHF
d_call: TRBD1; v_call: TRBV6-5; j_call: TRBJ2-2; clone_size: few; cdr3_nt: TGTGCCAGCATCAGAGCGGAACAGGGGTTAGGGGAGCTGTTTTTT; cdr3_aa: CASIRAEQGLGELFF
d_call: .; v_call: TRBV4-3; j_call: TRBJ1-3; clone_size: .; cdr3_nt: TGCGCCAGCAGCCTCTTGGGTAGCTCTGGAAACACCATATATTTT; cdr3_aa: CASSLLGSSGNTIYF
d_call: .; v_call: TRBV7-9; j_call: TRBJ2-1; clone_size: .; cdr3_nt: TGTGCCAGCAGCTTATGGTCGGAAGCTCACAATGAGCAGTTCTTC; cdr3_aa: CASSLWSEAHNEQFF
d_call: .; v_call: TRBV7-9; j_call: TRBJ2-3; clone_size: .; cdr3_nt: TGTGCCAGCAGCTTCCAGGCTGGGAGCACAGATACGCAGTATTTT; cdr3_aa: CASSFQAGSTDTQYF
d_call: TRBD1; v_call: TRBV7-2; j_call: TRBJ1-4; clone_size: .; cdr3_nt: TGTGCCAGCAGCTTGGGACAGGGGGTTGAAAAACTGTTTTTT; cdr3_aa: CASSLGQGVEKLFF
d_call: .; v_call: TRBV21-1; j_call: TRBJ2-2; clone_size: .; cdr3_nt: TGTGCCAGCAGCGACAGGGAGGGGAACACCGGGGAGCTGTTTTTT; cdr3_aa: CASSDREGNTGELFF
d_call: TRBD2; v_call: TRBV24-1; j_call: TRBJ2-1; clone_size: .; cdr3_nt: TGTGCCACCAGTGAACCCACTAGCGGGGGGGCCTTATCCAATGAGCAGTTCTTC; cdr3_aa: CATSEPTSGGALSNEQFF
d_call: TRBD1; v_call: TRBV6-5; j_call: TRBJ2-1; clone_size: .; cdr3_nt: TGTGCCAGCAGTTCTGCGACAGGGGGCTCTGATGAGCAGTTCTTC; cdr3_aa: CASSSATGGSDEQFF
d_call: TRBD1; v_call: TRBV27; j_call: TRBJ1-6; clone_size: once; cdr3_nt: TGTGCCAGCAGTTTCGGGGACAGAGAGAATTCACCCCTCCACTTT; cdr3_aa: CASSFGDRENSPLHF
d_call: .; v_call: TRBV14; j_call: TRBJ2-3; clone_size: .; cdr3_nt: TGTGCCAGCAGTCCGACTGGAAACACGCAGTATTTT; cdr3_aa: CASSPTGNTQYF
d_call: .; v_call: TRBV4-1; j_call: TRBJ1-6; clone_size: .; cdr3_nt: TGCGCCAGCAGCCAAGATACCCGGGGAAGGGGGGACGAATATTCACCCCTCCACTTT; cdr3_aa: CASSQDTRGRGDEYSPLHF
d_call: .; v_call: TRBV29-1; j_call: TRBJ1-2; clone_size: .; cdr3_nt: TGCAGCGTTGGGGGGAATGGCTACACCTTC; cdr3_aa: CSVGGNGYTF
d_call: TRBD1; v_call: TRBV5-6; j_call: TRBJ2-3; clone_size: .; cdr3_nt: TGTGCCAGCAGCCCGGGGACAGACTCTAGCACAGATACGCAGTATTTT; cdr3_aa: CASSPGTDSSTDTQYF
d_call: .; v_call: TRBV5-1; j_call: TRBJ2-3; clone_size: .; cdr3_nt: TGCGCCAGCAGCCTGAGCACAGATACGCAGTATTTT; cdr3_aa: CASSLSTDTQYF
d_call: TRBD1; v_call: TRBV2; j_call: TRBJ2-1; clone_size: .; cdr3_nt: TGTGCCAGCAGTTTCCCGGGACAGACGGCCGATGAGCAGTTCTTC; cdr3_aa: CASSFPGQTADEQFF
d_call: .; v_call: TRBV27; j_call: TRBJ1-6; clone_size: .; cdr3_nt: TGTGCCAGCACCACCTGGGCACTGAATTCACCCCTCCACTTT; cdr3_aa: CASTTWALNSPLHF
d_call: TRBD1; v_call: TRBV5-4; j_call: TRBJ1-2; clone_size: .; cdr3_nt: TGTGCCAGCAGCTCGCTACGACAGGGGGCAAGAGGCTACACCTTC; cdr3_aa: CASSSLRQGARGYTF
d_call: .; v_call: TRBV5-4; j_call: TRBJ1-3; clone_size: .; cdr3_nt: TGTGCCAGCAGCTTTCCGAAACGTTCTGGAAACACCATATATTTT; cdr3_aa: CASSFPKRSGNTIYF
d_call: TRBD2; v_call: TRBV20-1; j_call: TRBJ2-1; clone_size: .; cdr3_nt: TGCAGTGCTACTACTAGCGATGAGCAGTTCTTC; cdr3_aa: CSATTSDEQFF
d_call: .; v_call: TRBV7-3; j_call: TRBJ1-1; clone_size: .; cdr3_nt: TGTGCCAGCAGCTTAGGTGGGACCACTGAAGCTTTCTTT; cdr3_aa: CASSLGGTTEAFF
d_call: TRBD1; v_call: TRBV29-1; j_call: TRBJ1-4; clone_size: .; cdr3_nt: TGCAGCGTTGTAGAGGGGGCTTCGGGAGAAAAACTGTTTTTT; cdr3_aa: CSVVEGASGEKLFF
d_call: TRBD2; v_call: TRBV13; j_call: TRBJ2-1; clone_size: .; cdr3_nt: TGTGCCAGCAGTCCAACTAGCGGGGGGAACGATGAGCAGTTCTTC; cdr3_aa: CASSPTSGGNDEQFF
d_call: TRBD2; v_call: TRBV15; j_call: TRBJ2-6; clone_size: .; cdr3_nt: TGTGCCACCAGCAGAGGACCCATCGGACTAGGGAGTGGGGCCAACGTCCTGACTTTC; cdr3_aa: CATSRGPIGLGSGANVLTF
d_call: TRBD1; v_call: TRBV10-3; j_call: TRBJ1-2; clone_size: .; cdr3_nt: TGTGCTGTAGGACAGGGGAGGGAAAGCTACACCTTC; cdr3_aa: CAVGQGRESYTF
d_call: .; v_call: TRBV19; j_call: TRBJ2-1; clone_size: .; cdr3_nt: TGTGCCAGTAGCCCCAATGAGGACAATGAGCAGTTCTTC; cdr3_aa: CASSPNEDNEQFF
d_call: .; v_call: TRBV11-2; j_call: TRBJ2-7; clone_size: .; cdr3_nt: TGTGCCAGCAAACAAGAGATCGGACTCAACTCCTACGAGCAGTACTTC; cdr3_aa: CASKQEIGLNSYEQYF
d_call: .; v_call: TRBV7-7; j_call: TRBJ2-3; clone_size: .; cdr3_nt: TGTGCTAGCAGCTTAGCAGCAGGGAGCACAGATACGCAGTATTTT; cdr3_aa: CASSLAAGSTDTQYF
d_call: .; v_call: TRBV24-1; j_call: TRBJ2-7; clone_size: .; cdr3_nt: TGTGCCACCAGTCGAGGCGACGAGCAGTACTTC; cdr3_aa: CATSRGDEQYF
d_call: .; v_call: TRBV2; j_call: TRBJ1-5; clone_size: .; cdr3_nt: TGTGCCAGCCAGTCGACAGCCAAGGGGCCCCAGCATTTT; cdr3_aa: CASQSTAKGPQHF
d_call: .; v_call: TRBV9; j_call: TRBJ2-7; clone_size: .; cdr3_nt: TGTGCCAGCAGCCTCGACATATCCTACGAGCAGTACTTC; cdr3_aa: CASSLDISYEQYF
d_call: .; v_call: TRBV9; j_call: TRBJ1-2; clone_size: .; cdr3_nt: TGTGCCAGCAGCGTAGTCGGGGGCTATGGCTACACCTTC; cdr3_aa: CASSVVGGYGYTF
d_call: TRBD1; v_call: TRBV6-1; j_call: TRBJ1-5; clone_size: .; cdr3_nt: TGTGCCAGCAGTGTAGCAGGGGGCGCGAGACAGCCCCAGCATTTT; cdr3_aa: CASSVAGGARQPQHF
d_call: .; v_call: TRBV5-8; j_call: TRBJ1-2; clone_size: .; cdr3_nt: TGTGCCAGCAGCTTCGGCAGGACTAATGGCTACACCTTC; cdr3_aa: CASSFGRTNGYTF
d_call: .; v_call: TRBV3-1/TRBV3-2; j_call: TRBJ2-1; clone_size: .; cdr3_nt: TGTGCCAGCAGCCAATACACAGGAGGTTCGCGGTACAATGAGCAGTTCTTC; cdr3_aa: CASSQYTGGSRYNEQFF
d_call: .; v_call: TRBV10-1; j_call: TRBJ1-1; clone_size: few; cdr3_nt: TGCGCCAGCTCCCTCTTGAGGGACATGAACACTGAAGCTTTCTTT; cdr3_aa: CASSLLRDMNTEAFF